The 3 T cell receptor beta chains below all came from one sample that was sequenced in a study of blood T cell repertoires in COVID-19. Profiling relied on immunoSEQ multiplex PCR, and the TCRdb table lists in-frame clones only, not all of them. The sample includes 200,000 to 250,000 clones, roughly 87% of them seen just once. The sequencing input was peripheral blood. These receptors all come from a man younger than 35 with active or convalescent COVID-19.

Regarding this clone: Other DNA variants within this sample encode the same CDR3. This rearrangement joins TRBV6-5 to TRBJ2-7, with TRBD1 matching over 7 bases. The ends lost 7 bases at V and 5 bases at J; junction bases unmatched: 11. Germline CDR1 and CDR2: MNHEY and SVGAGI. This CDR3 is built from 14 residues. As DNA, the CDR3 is TGTGCCAGCATTAGTAGACAGGGTAATGACGAGCAGTACTTC. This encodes CASISRQGNDEQYF.

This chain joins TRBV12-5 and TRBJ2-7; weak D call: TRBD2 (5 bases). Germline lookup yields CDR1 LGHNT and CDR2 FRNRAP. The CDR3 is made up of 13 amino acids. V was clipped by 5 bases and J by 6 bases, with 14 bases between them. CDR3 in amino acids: CASGPSPEIEQYF. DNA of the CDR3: TGTGCTAGTGGTCCTAGCCCCGAAATCGAGCAGTACTTC.

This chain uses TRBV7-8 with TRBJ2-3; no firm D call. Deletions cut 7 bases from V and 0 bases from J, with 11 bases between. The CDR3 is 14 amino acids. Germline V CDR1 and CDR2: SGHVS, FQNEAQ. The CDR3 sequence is CASKRGDSTDTQYF. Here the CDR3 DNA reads TGTGCCAGCAAACGCGGAGATAGCACAGATACGCAGTATTTT. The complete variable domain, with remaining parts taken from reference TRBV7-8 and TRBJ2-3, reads GAGVSQSPRYKVAKRGQDVALRCDPISGHVSLFWYQQALGQGPEFLTYFQNEAQLDKSGLPSDRFFAERPEGSVSTLKIQRTQQEDSAVYLCASKRGDSTDTQYFGPGTRLTVL.